The subject of this entry is one T cell receptor (beta chain). This specimen comes from a study of blood T cell repertoires in COVID-19. Libraries were prepared by immunoSEQ multiplex PCR; TCRdb keeps only in-frame clonotypes and omits some of them. The sample has roughly 300,000 clones; over 75% are singletons. V trimming: 7 bases; J trimming: 0 bases; junction bases outside the gene matches: 3. CDR3 length: 13 residues. Germline V gives CDR1 SNHLY, CDR2 FYNNEI. J is TRBJ2-7 and V is TRBV2, with 7 bases identical to TRBD1. Sequencing was done on a sample of PBMCs or T cells enriched from blood (not recorded which). This clonotype was sampled from a young man who had recovered from COVID-19. This CDR3 reads CASKGGSSYEQYF. The CDR3 region has the DNA TGTGCCAGCAAAGGGGGCAGCTCCTACGAGCAGTACTTC. Together with reference TRBV2 and TRBJ2-7, the CDR3 gives the full variable domain: EPEVTQTPSHQVTQMGQEVILRCVPISNHLYFYWYRQILGQKVEFLVSFYNNEISEKSEIFDDQFSVERPDGSNFTLKIRSTKLEDSAMYFCASKGGSSYEQYFGPGTRLTVT.